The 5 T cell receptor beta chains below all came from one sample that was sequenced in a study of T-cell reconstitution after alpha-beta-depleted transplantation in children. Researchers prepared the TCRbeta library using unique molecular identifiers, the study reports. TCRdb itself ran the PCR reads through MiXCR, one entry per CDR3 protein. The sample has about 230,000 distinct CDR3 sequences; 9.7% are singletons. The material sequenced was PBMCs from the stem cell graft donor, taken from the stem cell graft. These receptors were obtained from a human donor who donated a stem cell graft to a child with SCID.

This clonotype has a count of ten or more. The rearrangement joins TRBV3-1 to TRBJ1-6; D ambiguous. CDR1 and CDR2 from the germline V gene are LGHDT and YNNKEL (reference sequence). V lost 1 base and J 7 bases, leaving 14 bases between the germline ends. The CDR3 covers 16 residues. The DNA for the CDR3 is TGTGCCAGCAGCCAAGGTGTGCGACGTCGAAATTCACCCCTCCACTTT. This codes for CASSQGVRRRNSPLHF.

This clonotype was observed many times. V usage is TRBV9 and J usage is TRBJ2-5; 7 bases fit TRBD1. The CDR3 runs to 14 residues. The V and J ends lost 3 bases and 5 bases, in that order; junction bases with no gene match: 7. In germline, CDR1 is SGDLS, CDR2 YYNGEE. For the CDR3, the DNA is TGTGCCAGCAGCGCGGACAGGTCGGTGGAGACCCAGTACTTC. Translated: CASSADRSVETQYF.

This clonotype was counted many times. CDR3 residues: CASSSTGVFNYGYTF. As DNA, the CDR3 is TGTGCCAGCTCATCGACAGGTGTCTTTAACTATGGCTACACCTTC. The V gene is TRBV18, the J gene TRBJ1-2, with a tentative D call TRBD1 (6 bases). The CDR3 spans 15 residues. Between the trimmed V and J ends, which lost 5 bases and 1 base, there was a span of 14 bases. The germline CDR1 and CDR2 sequences are KGHSH and LQKENI.

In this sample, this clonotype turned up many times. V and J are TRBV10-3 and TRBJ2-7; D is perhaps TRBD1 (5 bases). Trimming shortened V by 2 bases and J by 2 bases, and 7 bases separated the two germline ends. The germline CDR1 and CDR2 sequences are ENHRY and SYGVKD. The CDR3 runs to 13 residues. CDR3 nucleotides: TGTGCCATCAGTGAGGGGGCCCCCTACGAGCAGTACTTC. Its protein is CAISEGAPYEQYF.

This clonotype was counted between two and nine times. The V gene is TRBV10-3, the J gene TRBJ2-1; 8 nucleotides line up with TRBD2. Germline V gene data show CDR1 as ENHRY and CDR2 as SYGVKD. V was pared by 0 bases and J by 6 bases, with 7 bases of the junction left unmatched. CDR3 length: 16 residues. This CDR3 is CAISESPAGARNEQFF. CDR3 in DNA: TGTGCCATCAGTGAGTCCCCAGCGGGGGCTCGCAATGAGCAGTTCTTC.